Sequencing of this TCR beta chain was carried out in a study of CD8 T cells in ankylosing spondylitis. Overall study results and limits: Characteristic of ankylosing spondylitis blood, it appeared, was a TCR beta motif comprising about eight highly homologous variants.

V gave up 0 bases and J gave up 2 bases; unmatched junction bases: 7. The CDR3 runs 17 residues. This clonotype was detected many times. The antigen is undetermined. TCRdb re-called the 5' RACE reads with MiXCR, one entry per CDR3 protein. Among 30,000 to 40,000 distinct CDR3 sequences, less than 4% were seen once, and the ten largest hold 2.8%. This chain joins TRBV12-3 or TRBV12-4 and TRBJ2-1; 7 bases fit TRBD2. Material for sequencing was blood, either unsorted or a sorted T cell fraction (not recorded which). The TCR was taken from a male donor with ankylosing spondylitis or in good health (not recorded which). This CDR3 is CASSLAALAGAYNEQFF. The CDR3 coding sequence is TGTGCCAGCAGTTTAGCCGCCTTGGCGGGAGCCTACAATGAGCAGTTCTTC.